This TCR beta chain stems from a study of OX40 agonist ivuxolimab in advanced cancers. Overall study: At roughly 83% male, the cohort had a mean age of about 60 years, ranging from about 23 to 79. Study observations and caveats: Antigens targeted by the expanded peripheral T cells were not determined. Researchers report that CD8+ T cells had, on average, more expanded clones than CD4+.

V was clipped by 1 base and J by 5 bases, with 14 bases between them. Looked up from germline, CDR1 is SGHAT and CDR2 is FQNNGV. This CDR3 comprises 15 residues. Concerning this clone itself: Its target is not known.

Baseline, cycle 4 day 1, and cycle 7 day 1 were the blood sampling points. Profiled with immunoSEQ multiplex PCR; TCRdb holds only in-frame clones, not every one. This table has 15,000 to 25,000 clones, nearly 85% appearing once. The sequence was obtained from an adult with an advanced solid tumor such as melanoma, head and neck, liver or kidney cancer. The sample in question was CD4+ or CD8+ T cells sorted from blood, obtained in a trial of the OX40 agonist ivuxolimab. V and J are TRBV11-2 and TRBJ1-2; D gene uncertain. The CDR3 protein is CASSLGRDGVYGYTF. Written as DNA, the CDR3 is TGTGCCAGCAGCTTAGGCCGCGACGGAGTTTATGGCTACACCTTC.